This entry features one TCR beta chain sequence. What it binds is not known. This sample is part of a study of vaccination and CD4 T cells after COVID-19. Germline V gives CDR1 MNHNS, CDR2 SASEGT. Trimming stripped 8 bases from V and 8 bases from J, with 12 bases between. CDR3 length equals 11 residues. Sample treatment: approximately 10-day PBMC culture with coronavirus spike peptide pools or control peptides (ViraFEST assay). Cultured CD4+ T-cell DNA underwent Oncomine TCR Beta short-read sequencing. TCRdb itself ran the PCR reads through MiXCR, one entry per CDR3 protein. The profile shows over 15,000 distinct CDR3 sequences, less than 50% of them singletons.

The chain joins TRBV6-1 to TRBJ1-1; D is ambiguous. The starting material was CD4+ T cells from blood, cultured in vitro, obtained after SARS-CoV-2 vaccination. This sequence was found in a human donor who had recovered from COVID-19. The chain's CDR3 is CASGMEGEAFF. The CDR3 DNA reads TGTGCCAGCGGGATGGAAGGGGAAGCTTTCTTT.